Described below is a single T cell receptor beta chain sequence and its context. This sample was included in a study of T cell clones after liver transplantation. On the study more broadly: Liver transplant recipients had immunosuppression withdrawal attempted within 2 years.

Between the trimmed V and J ends, which lost 4 bases and 7 bases, there was a span of 7 bases. Germline V CDR1 and CDR2: SGHAT, FQNNGV. CDR3 length: 11 residues. Sequencing used immunoSEQ multiplex PCR; TCRdb keeps in-frame clones, though not all of them. The table lists 15,000 to 20,000 clones, around 89% of them singletons. The source was CD8+ T cells from blood, collected 46 months after liver transplant. The chain links TRBV11-2 to TRBJ2-5; D is unclear. This sequence was found in a human patient who received a liver transplant. Some T cells may arise from the graft donor. CDR3 nucleotide sequence: TGTGCCAGCAGCTGGGAAAGGACCCAGTACTTC. Protein sequence: CASSWERTQYF.